This T cell receptor beta chain was captured in a study of blood T cell repertoires in COVID-19 (dated by TCRdb to about 2020). Regarding the complete study: Samples covering the acute and convalescent phases of COVID-19 were provided by collaborators in the United States, Italy and Spain. Sample metadata almost always included a de-identified subject ID, COVID-19 status, age in years and sex. The material from the prospective study consisted of cDNA or gDNA derived from T cells, B-cell-depleted T cells, or PBMCs. Samples came from the ongoing ImmuneRACE study (first 160 participants) plus 1,254 subjects from 6 global collaborators. The repertoires were released in a freely available public database intended as a resource for research on the immune response to SARS-CoV-2. The dataset comprised deeply sampled blood TCRbeta repertoires from subjects exposed to, actively infected with, or recovered from COVID-19. Where available, HLA class I and class II types were taken from metadata supplied by the sample provider and were not determined by assay-based typing.

Notes on this clone: Its cognate antigen has yet to be identified. Nothing much larger sits one base from this clone, and base qualities are not available.

TCRbeta CDR3 regions were amplified from genomic DNA by means of the immunoSEQ Assay, a bias-controlled multiplex PCR. The original pipeline was this. Within the assay, amplification of reference gene primers was used to estimate how many nucleated cells each sample contained. To quantify the absolute abundance of each unique TCRbeta CDR3 rearrangement, sequence reads were collapsed and filtered. For each sample, productive Simpson clonality was calculated by taking the square root of Simpson's diversity index across productive rearrangements. Here the immuneACCESS table is served through TCRdb, limited to in-frame sequences with V and J called. Missing clones are a known gap in these copies; in checked studies unresolved V genes cover under half, and the rest lacks a known reason. D and trimming come from the DNA, and the V and J calls and clone size come from that table. The sample includes about 270,000 clones, with around 90% observed a single time. Clones ranked in the top ten supply around 2.1% of the sample.

Each collaborating institution followed its own protocols to collect whole blood in K2EDTA tubes. Collaborator samples were shipped for TCRbeta analysis as frozen whole blood, isolated PBMCs, or DNA extracted from either sample type. Cut back by 8 bases and 3 bases, the V and J ends lie 8 bases apart. The CDR3 spans 13 residues, from the cysteine through the phenylalanine. The sequence is cut down to CDR3 DNA, 39 bases in frame from base 1. On the study overall, not on this receptor specifically: The amount of clinical and demographic metadata varied by source and participant and was provided uncurated.

The V and J genes are TRBV23-1 and TRBJ2-6, with the D gene not confidently named. TRBV23-1 is given ORF status, its function remaining uncertain. The sample comprised peripheral blood. This TCR derives from a man aged 50-59 years with acute or convalescent COVID-19. This receptor carries the CDR3 CASLLGGANVLTF. The nucleotide sequence reads as follows: TGCGCCAGCCTACTCGGTGGGGCCAACGTCCTGACTTTC.